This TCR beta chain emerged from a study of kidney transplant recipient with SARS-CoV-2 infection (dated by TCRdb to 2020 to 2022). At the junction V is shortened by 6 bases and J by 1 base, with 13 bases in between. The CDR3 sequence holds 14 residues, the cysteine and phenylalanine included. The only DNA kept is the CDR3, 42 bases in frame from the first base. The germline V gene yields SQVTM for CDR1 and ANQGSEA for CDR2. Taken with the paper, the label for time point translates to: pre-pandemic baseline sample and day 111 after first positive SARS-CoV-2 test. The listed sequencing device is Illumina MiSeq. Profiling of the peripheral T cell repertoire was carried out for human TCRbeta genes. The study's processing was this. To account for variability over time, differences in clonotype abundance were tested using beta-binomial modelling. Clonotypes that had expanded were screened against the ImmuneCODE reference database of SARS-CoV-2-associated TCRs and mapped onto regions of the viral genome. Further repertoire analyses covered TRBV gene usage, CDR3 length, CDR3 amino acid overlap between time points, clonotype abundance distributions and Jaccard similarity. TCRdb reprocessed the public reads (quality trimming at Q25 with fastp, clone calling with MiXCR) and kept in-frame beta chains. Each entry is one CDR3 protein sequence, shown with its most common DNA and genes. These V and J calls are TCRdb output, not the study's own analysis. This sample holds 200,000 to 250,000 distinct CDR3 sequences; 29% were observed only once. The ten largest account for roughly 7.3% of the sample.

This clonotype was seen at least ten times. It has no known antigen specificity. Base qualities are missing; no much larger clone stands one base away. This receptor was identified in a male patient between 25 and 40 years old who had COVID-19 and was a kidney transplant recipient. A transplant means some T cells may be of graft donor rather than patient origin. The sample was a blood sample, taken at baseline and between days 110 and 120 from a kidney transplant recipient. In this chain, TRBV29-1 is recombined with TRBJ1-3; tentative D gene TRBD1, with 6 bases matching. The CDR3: CSVRGGRSGNTIYF. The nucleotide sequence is TGCAGCGTCCGGGGGGGGCGTTCTGGAAACACCATATATTTT. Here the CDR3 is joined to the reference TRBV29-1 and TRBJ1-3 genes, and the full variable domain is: SAVISQKPSRDICQRGTSLTIQCQVDSQVTMMFWYRQQPGQSLTLIATANQGSEATYESGFVIDKFPISRPNLTFSTLTVSNMSPEDSSIYLCSVRGGRSGNTIYFGEGSWLTVV.